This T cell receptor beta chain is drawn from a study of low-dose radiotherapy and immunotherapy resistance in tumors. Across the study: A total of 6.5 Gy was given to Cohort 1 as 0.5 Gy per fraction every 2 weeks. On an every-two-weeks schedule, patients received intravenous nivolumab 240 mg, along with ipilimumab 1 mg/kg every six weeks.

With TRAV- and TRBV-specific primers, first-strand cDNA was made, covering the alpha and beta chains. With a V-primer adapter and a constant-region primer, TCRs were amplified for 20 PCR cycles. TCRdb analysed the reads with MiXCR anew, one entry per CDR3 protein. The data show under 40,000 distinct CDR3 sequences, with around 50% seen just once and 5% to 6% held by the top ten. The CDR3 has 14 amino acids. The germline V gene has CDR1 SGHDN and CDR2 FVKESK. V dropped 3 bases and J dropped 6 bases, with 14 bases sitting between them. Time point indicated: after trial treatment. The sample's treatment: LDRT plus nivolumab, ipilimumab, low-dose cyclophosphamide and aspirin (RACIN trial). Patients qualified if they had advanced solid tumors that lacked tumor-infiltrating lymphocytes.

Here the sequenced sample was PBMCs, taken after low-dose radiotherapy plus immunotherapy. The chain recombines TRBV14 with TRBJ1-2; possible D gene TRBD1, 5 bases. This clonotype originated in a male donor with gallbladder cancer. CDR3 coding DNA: TGTGCCAGCAGCCACCGTGACAGAAACCATGGCTACACCTTC. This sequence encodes CASSHRDRNHGYTF.